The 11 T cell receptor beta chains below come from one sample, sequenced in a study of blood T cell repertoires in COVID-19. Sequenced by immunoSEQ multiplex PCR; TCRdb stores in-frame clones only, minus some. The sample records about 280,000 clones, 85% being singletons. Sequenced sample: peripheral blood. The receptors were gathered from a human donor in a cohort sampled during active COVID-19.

The CDR3 protein is CASRSDRGQLYEQYF. The DNA of the CDR3 is TGTGCCAGCCGTTCGGACAGGGGGCAACTCTACGAGCAGTACTTC. The rearrangement uses TRBV6-2 or TRBV6-3 and TRBJ2-7; TRBD1 matches 11 bases. Unmatched junction bases numbered 9, after V lost 8 bases and J lost 3 bases. CDR1 and CDR2 from the germline V gene are MNHEY and SVGEGT. This CDR3 contains 15 residues.

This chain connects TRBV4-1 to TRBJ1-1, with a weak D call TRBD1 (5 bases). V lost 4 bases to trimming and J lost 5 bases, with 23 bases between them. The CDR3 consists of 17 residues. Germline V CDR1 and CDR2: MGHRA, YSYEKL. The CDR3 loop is CASSPILGQGKRTEAFF. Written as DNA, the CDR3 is TGCGCCAGCAGCCCCATCCTCGGGCAGGGAAAGCGAACTGAAGCTTTCTTT.

The CDR3 loop reads CASSRRSNQPQHF. The DNA of the CDR3 is TGTGCCAGCAGCCGGCGGTCCAATCAGCCCCAGCATTTT. The chain joins TRBV6-5 to TRBJ1-5; D ambiguous. There are 13 residues in the CDR3. Germline CDR1 MNHEY, CDR2 SVGAGI. Trimming shortened V by 6 bases and J by 3 bases, and 9 bases separated the two germline ends.

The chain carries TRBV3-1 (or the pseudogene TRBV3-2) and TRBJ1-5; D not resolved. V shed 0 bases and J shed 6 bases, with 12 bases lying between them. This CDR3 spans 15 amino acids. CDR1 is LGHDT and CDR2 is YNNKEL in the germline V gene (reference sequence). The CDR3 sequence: CASSQDSQVFQPQHF. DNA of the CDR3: TGTGCCAGCAGCCAAGATTCCCAGGTATTTCAGCCCCAGCATTTT.

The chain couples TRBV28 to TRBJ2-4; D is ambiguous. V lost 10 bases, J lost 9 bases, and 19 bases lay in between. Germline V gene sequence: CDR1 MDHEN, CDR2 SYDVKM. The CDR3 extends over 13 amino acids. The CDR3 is CATGASHSGIQYF. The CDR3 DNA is TGTGCCACCGGCGCCTCCCACTCGGGCATTCAGTACTTC.

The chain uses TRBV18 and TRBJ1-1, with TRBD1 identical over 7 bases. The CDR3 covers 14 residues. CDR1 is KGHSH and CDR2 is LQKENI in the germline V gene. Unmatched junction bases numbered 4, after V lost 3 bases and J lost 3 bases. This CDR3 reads CASSPGTVDTEAFF. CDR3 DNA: TGTGCCAGCTCACCGGGGACAGTAGACACTGAAGCTTTCTTT.

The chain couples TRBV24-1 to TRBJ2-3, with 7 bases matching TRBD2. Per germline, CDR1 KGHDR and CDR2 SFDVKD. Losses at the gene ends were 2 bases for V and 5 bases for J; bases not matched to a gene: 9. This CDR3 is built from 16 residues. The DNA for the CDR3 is TGTGCCACCAGTGATTCTCACGCGGGAGATCTAGATACGCAGTATTTT. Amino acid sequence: CATSDSHAGDLDTQYF.

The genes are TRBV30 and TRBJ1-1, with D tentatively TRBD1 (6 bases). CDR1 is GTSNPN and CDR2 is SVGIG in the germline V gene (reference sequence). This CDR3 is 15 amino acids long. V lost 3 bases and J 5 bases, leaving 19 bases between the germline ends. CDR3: CAWSSLGTGSTEAFF. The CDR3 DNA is TGTGCCTGGAGCTCCCTTGGTACAGGGTCAACTGAAGCTTTCTTT.

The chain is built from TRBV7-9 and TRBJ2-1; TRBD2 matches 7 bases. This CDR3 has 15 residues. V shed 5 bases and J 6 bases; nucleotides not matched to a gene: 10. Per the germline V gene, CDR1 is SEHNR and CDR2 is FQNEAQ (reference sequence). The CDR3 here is CASSPPGGKFNEQFF. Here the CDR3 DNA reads TGTGCCAGCAGCCCACCCGGGGGGAAGTTCAATGAGCAGTTCTTC.

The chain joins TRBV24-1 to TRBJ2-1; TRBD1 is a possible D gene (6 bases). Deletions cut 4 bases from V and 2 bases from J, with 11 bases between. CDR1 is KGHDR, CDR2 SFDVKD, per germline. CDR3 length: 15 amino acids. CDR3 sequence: CATSDQTGPYNEQFF. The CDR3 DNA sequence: TGTGCCACCAGTGACCAAACAGGGCCCTACAATGAGCAGTTCTTC.

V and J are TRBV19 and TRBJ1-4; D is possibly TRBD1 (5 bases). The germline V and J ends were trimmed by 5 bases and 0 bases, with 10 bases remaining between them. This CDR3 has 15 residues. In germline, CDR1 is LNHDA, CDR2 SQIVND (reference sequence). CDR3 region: CASSERQTTNEKLFF. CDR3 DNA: TGTGCCAGTAGTGAAAGACAGACAACTAATGAAAAACTGTTTTTT.